This T cell receptor (beta chain) was identified during a study of blood T cell repertoires in COVID-19 (TCRdb year 2020). At the level of the whole study: Samples covering the acute and convalescent phases of COVID-19 were provided by collaborators in the United States, Italy and Spain. The dataset comprised deeply sampled blood TCRbeta repertoires from subjects exposed to, actively infected with, or recovered from COVID-19. The material from the prospective study consisted of cDNA or gDNA derived from T cells, B-cell-depleted T cells, or PBMCs. The sample metadata nearly always contained a de-identified subject ID, COVID-19 status, age in years and sex. Where available, HLA class I and class II types were obtained from metadata supplied by the sample provider rather than from assay-based typing. The repertoires were released in a freely available public database meant as a resource for research on the immune response to SARS-CoV-2. Samples were obtained from the ongoing ImmuneRACE study (first 160 participants) and from 1,254 subjects provided by 6 global collaborators. Results the study describes overall, beyond this receptor: Clinical and demographic metadata were provided uncurated, with the amount varying by source and participant.

TCRbeta CDR3 regions were amplified from genomic DNA by means of the immunoSEQ Assay, a bias-controlled multiplex PCR. Concerning the study's data processing: The number of nucleated cells in each sample was estimated by amplification of reference gene primers within the assay. Sequence reads were collapsed and filtered to measure the absolute abundance of every unique TCRbeta CDR3 rearrangement. For each sample, productive Simpson clonality was calculated by taking the square root of Simpson's diversity index across productive rearrangements. TCRdb retrieved this table from immuneACCESS and kept in-frame rearrangements only. Not all clones are present; in checked studies, unresolved V genes account for under half, and no reason is known for the remainder. V, J and clone size are taken as reported in that table, and D and trimming were inferred from the DNA itself. The sample table shows more than 95,000 clones, and about 81% are seen once. The top ten clones comprise roughly 4.1% of the sample.

The collaborating institutions used their own protocols to collect whole blood in K2EDTA tubes. Collaborator samples were shipped for TCRbeta analysis as frozen whole blood, isolated PBMCs, or DNA extracted from either sample type. The CDR3 runs 16 amino acids, cysteine and phenylalanine included. Of all the DNA, just the CDR3 is kept, 48 bases in frame from base 1. The germline V gene specifies SGHTS as CDR1 and YDEGEE as CDR2. V is cut back by 4 bases and J by 3 bases, with 6 bases in the junction unmatched. This clone was observed a few times. The antigen it binds to is not known. Base quality data are lacking; no much larger clone is found one base away.

The origin of this receptor is a man aged 55 to 70 with acute or convalescent COVID-19. Rearrangement joined TRBV5-8 to TRBJ2-6, with 8 central nucleotides matching TRBD2. Material: peripheral blood. The CDR3 protein is CASSRGGTFGANVLTF. The sequenced DNA: TGTGCCAGCAGCCGGGGGGGGACATTTGGGGCCAACGTCCTGACTTTC. The CDR3, completed at both ends by the reference TRBV5-8 and TRBJ2-6 genes, gives the full variable domain EAGVTQSPTHLIKTRGQQATLRCSPISGHTSVYWYQQALGLGLQFLLWYDEGEERNRGNFPPRFSGRQFPNYSSELNVNALELEDSALYLCASSRGGTFGANVLTFGAGSRLTVL.